Each of the 9 T cell receptor beta chains below was sequenced from the same sample in a study of regulatory T cells in long-lasting Graves disease. The TCR beta library used iRepertoire HTBI primers with Arm-PCR amplification of CDR3. In TCRdb, the multiplex PCR reads were re-called with MiXCR into one record per CDR3 protein. The table includes some 370,000 distinct CDR3 sequences, around 11% detected once. As to time point: newly diagnosed GD, antithyroid drugs for less than 3 months. From RNA extracted from PBMCs, the TCR library was made. In addition, the sample was reused for a study of T cells in Graves' hyperthyroidism and ophthalmopathy.

Source: peripheral blood mononuclear cells (PBMCs), taken at new diagnosis, from a patient treated with antithyroid drugs. These receptors were obtained from a woman aged 18-30 years with Graves disease.

The CDR3 is CASRLWGTEAFF. Here the CDR3 DNA reads TGTGCCAGCCGACTGTGGGGGACTGAAGCTTTCTTT. The chain links TRBV5-4 to TRBJ1-1, with a possible D match to TRBD1 (5 bases). The germline V gene encodes CDR1 SGHNT and CDR2 YYREEE (reference sequence). V lost 7 bases and J lost 5, with 12 bases in between. There are 12 residues in the CDR3.

The rearrangement links TRBV27 to TRBJ2-2, with 7 bases lining up with TRBD1. The germline CDR1 and CDR2 sequences are MNHEY and SMNVEV (reference sequence). The V gene end was trimmed by 3 bases and the J gene end by 0 bases; junction bases not matched to a gene: 10. This CDR3 is 18 amino acids long. The CDR3 sequence: CASSFSVGTVSNTGELFF. The CDR3, as DNA: TGTGCCAGCAGTTTTTCAGTAGGGACAGTTTCGAACACCGGGGAGCTGTTTTTT.

The chain recombines TRBV6-5 with TRBJ2-7; 10 bases fit TRBD2. Per the germline V gene, CDR1 is MNHEY and CDR2 is SVGAGI. This CDR3 region has 15 residues. Trimming took 4 bases from V and 7 from J; bases not matched to a gene: 10. CDR3 in DNA: TGTGCCAGCAGTTCTCGACTAGCGGGTCTGGGGGAGCAGTACGTC. Its protein product is CASSSRLAGLGEQYV.

This chain links TRBV4-1 with TRBJ1-1; no firm D call. Germline assignment: CDR1 MGHRA and CDR2 YSYEKL. The V end was cut by 3 bases, the J end by 6 bases, with 23 bases between. The CDR3 has 17 residues. The CDR3 spells CASSQPLWEAVDAEAFF. The CDR3, as DNA: TGCGCCAGCAGCCAGCCTCTCTGGGAGGCGGTGGACGCTGAAGCTTTCTTT.

This clonotype has a count of ten or more. This chain joins TRBV7-2 and TRBJ2-2; 9 bases are a match to TRBD2. V lost 0 bases, J lost 8 bases, and 10 bases stayed unmatched. The CDR3 totals 17 residues. Germline V gene sequence: CDR1 SGHTA, CDR2 FQGNSA. The CDR3 region has the DNA TGTGCCAGCAGCTTAGCGCTTGCGGGGGGGCCACAAGGGGAGCTGTTTTTT. It yields the protein CASSLALAGGPQGELFF. Using reference TRBV7-2 and TRBJ2-2 for the parts outside the CDR3, the full variable domain is GAGVSQSPSNKVTEKGKDVELRCDPISGHTALYWYRQSLGQGLEFLIYFQGNSAPDKSGLPSDRFSAERTGGSVSTLTIQRTQQEDSAVYLCASSLALAGGPQGELFFGEGSRLTVL.

This clonotype was counted only a few times. A much larger clone differs by one base, so this may be a read error. The rearrangement uses TRBV27 and TRBJ2-1; D is perhaps TRBD1 or TRBD2 (5 bases each). Germline V lookup: CDR1 MNHEY, CDR2 SMNVEV (reference sequence). This CDR3 spans 14 amino acids. DNA of the CDR3: TGTGCCAGCAGTTTGAGGGGCCTATACAATGAGCAGTCCTTC. This gives the protein CASSLRGLYNEQSF.

This clonotype was counted many times. V usage is TRBV7-9 and J usage is TRBJ2-1; TRBD2 is a possible D gene (5 bases). Trimming left V 3 bases short and J 6 bases short, with 15 bases between. CDR1 and CDR2 (germline): SEHNR, FQNEAQ (reference sequence). The CDR3 has 15 amino acids. CDR3 nucleotide sequence: TGTGCCAGCAGCTTGACGGGAACAAGATCCAATGAGCAGTTCTTC. Encoded protein: CASSLTGTRSNEQFF.

Ten or more counts support this clonotype. This chain connects TRBV18 to TRBJ1-2; D is unclear. Germline loops: CDR1 KGHSH, CDR2 LQKENI. V was trimmed by 3 bases and J by 6 bases, leaving 20 bases between them. CDR3 length: 16 amino acids. As DNA, the CDR3 is TGTGCCAGCTCACCTATAGGAAAAGACGGTACCAATGGCTACACCTTC. Translation: CASSPIGKDGTNGYTF.

This clonotype was found many times. This chain links TRBV12-5 with TRBJ2-2, with D unclear. Trimming removed 0 bases at V and 1 base at J, with 9 bases between. CDR3 length: 16 residues. Germline CDR1 is LGHNT and CDR2 is FRNRAP. Here the CDR3 reads CASGLVDLKNTGELFF. CDR3 bases: TGTGCTAGTGGTTTGGTTGACTTGAAGAACACCGGGGAGCTGTTTTTT.